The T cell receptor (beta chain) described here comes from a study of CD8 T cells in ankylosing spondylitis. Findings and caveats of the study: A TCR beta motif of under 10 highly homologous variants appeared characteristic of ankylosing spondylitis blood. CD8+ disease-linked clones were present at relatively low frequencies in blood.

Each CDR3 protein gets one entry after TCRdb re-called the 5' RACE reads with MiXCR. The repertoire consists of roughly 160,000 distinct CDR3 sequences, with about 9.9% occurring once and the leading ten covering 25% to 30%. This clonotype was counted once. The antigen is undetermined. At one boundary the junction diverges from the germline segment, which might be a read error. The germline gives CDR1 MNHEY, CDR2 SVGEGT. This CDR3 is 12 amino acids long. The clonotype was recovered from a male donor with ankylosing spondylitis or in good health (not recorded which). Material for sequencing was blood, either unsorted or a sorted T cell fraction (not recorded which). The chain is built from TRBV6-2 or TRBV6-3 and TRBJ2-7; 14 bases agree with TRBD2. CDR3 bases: TGTGCCAGCAGTTACCGCGGGACTAGCGGGAGTTTC. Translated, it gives CASSYRGTSGSF.